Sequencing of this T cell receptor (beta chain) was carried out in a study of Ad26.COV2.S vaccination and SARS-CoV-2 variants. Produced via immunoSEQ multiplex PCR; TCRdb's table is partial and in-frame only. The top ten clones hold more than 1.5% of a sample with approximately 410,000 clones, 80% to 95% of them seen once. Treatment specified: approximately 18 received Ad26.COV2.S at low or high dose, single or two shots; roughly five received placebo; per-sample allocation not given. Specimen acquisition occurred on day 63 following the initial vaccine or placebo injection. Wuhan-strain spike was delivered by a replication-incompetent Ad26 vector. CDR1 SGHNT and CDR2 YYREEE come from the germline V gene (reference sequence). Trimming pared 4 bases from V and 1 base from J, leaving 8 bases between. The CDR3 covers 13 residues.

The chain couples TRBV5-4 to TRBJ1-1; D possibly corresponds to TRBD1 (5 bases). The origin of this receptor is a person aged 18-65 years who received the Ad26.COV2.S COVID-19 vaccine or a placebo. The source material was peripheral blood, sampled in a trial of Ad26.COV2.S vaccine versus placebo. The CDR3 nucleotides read TGTGCCAGCAGCCTGACAGAGAACACTGAAGCTTTCTTT. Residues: CASSLTENTEAFF.